What follows are 30 T cell receptor beta chains derived from one specimen sequenced in a study of blood T cell repertoires in COVID-19. Assay used: immunoSEQ multiplex PCR; TCRdb lists only in-frame clones, some missing. The data contain roughly 440,000 clones, 70% to 90% of them seen just once; the ten biggest clones take up approximately 12%. The sample consisted of peripheral blood. These receptors all stem from a woman in her fifties or sixties with COVID-19, enrolled during active disease.

The V and J genes are TRBV11-2 and TRBJ2-2, with 9 bases aligning to TRBD1. The CDR3 is made up of 15 amino acids. Germline-derived CDR1 and CDR2 are SGHAT and FQNNGV. Trimming took 3 bases from V and 3 from J; bases not matched to a gene: 2. The CDR3 here is CASSLGQGDTGELFF. The CDR3 DNA reads as TGTGCCAGCAGCTTGGGACAGGGAGACACCGGGGAGCTGTTTTTT.

The chain couples TRBV25-1 to TRBJ1-3; tentative D call: TRBD1 (5 bases). In germline, CDR1 is MGHDK, CDR2 SYGVNS. CDR3 length: 14 residues. Trimming took off 8 bases at V and 3 bases at J, with 14 bases between the two ends. The CDR3 loop reads CASRDSGSGNTIYF. For the CDR3, the DNA is TGTGCCAGCCGGGACTCCGGTAGTGGAAACACCATATATTTT.

This chain connects TRBV9 to TRBJ2-3; 9 bases line up with TRBD1. The ends lost 5 bases at V and 1 base at J; junction bases unmatched: 5. The CDR3 is made up of 15 amino acids. The germline gives CDR1 SGDLS, CDR2 YYNGEE. CDR3 amino acids: CASSYRGLGTDTQYF. In nucleotides, the CDR3 is TGTGCCAGCAGTTACAGGGGGCTGGGCACAGATACGCAGTATTTT.

The chain has TRBV6-1 and TRBJ2-4; possible D gene TRBD1, 6 bases. The CDR3 loop spans 16 amino acids. Between the trimmed V and J ends, which lost 1 base and 6 bases, there was a span of 16 bases. Germline CDR1 reads MNHNS; CDR2 reads SASEGT. The CDR3 DNA follows: TGTGCCAGCAGTGAAGAAGTAGAACAGGGCCGAAACATTCAGTACTTC. Protein sequence: CASSEEVEQGRNIQYF.

The genes are TRBV20-1 and TRBJ1-2; TRBD1 is a possible D gene (6 bases). The CDR3 loop spans 13 amino acids. The V and J ends lost 3 bases and 4 bases respectively, with 12 bases between them. Germline V CDR1 and CDR2: DFQATT, SNEGSKA (reference sequence). CDR3 coding DNA: TGCAGTGCTAGTGGGGGCGGCGGCTATGGCTACACCTTC. Translated: CSASGGGGYGYTF.

This chain links TRBV11-2 with TRBJ2-7, with D tentatively TRBD2 (6 bases). Germline loops: CDR1 SGHAT, CDR2 FQNNGV. V lost 1 base and J lost 7, with 17 bases in between. CDR3 length equals 15 residues. Written as DNA, the CDR3 is TGTGCCAGCAGCTTAGTAGGGTCCCTAGGGAGGGAGCAGTACTTC. Translation gives CASSLVGSLGREQYF.

J is TRBJ1-6 and V is TRBV6-1, with a weak D call TRBD1 (6 bases). From germline, CDR1 is MNHNS and CDR2 SASEGT. Trimming shortened V by 2 bases and J by 10 bases, and 12 bases separated the two germline ends. This CDR3 is built from 14 residues. CDR3 protein: CASSESGGYSPLHF. CDR3 nucleotides: TGTGCCAGCAGTGAATCTGGGGGCTACTCACCCCTCCACTTT.

This clone has a handful of counts. The chain has TRBV6-5 and TRBJ1-6; 7 bases are a match to TRBD1. The V and J ends lost 9 bases and 0 bases, in that order; junction bases with no gene match: 5. Germline CDR1 and CDR2: MNHEY and SVGAGI. This CDR3 region has 15 residues. The CDR3: CASRQGLSYNSPLHF. CDR3 coding DNA: TGTGCCAGTAGACAGGGACTCTCCTATAATTCACCCCTCCACTTT.

The gene calls are TRBV11-2 and TRBJ2-2; tentatively, D is TRBD1 (5 bases). This CDR3 has 15 residues. Trimming stripped 0 bases from V and 6 bases from J, with 11 bases between. CDR1 and CDR2 from the germline V gene are SGHAT and FQNNGV. CDR3 amino acids: CASSLDAGRAGELFF. The CDR3 DNA sequence: TGTGCCAGCAGCTTAGACGCTGGCAGGGCCGGGGAGCTGTTTTTT.

The chain links TRBV12-5 to TRBJ1-3, with D unclear. Germline V gene lookup returns CDR1 LGHNT and CDR2 FRNRAP. Trimming took off 7 bases at V and 0 bases at J, with 10 bases between the two ends. This CDR3 has 14 amino acids. Here the CDR3 reads CASVRASSGNTIYF. The CDR3 DNA sequence: TGTGCTAGTGTCAGAGCGAGCTCTGGAAACACCATATATTTT.

The rearrangement uses TRBV4-1 and TRBJ1-4; 8 bases are shared with TRBD1. This CDR3 spans 14 amino acids. J lost 5 bases, V lost 4 bases, and 3 bases had no gene match. CDR1 and CDR2 (germline): MGHRA, YSYEKL. CDR3: CASSRTGSNEKLFF. CDR3 in DNA: TGCGCCAGCAGCCGGACAGGGTCAAATGAAAAACTGTTTTTT.

The V and J genes are TRBV2 and TRBJ1-2; D not certain. Per germline, CDR1 SNHLY and CDR2 FYNNEI. The CDR3 is made up of 13 amino acids. The V end lost 1 base, the J end lost 4 bases, and 7 bases lay between the germline ends. For the CDR3, the DNA is TGTGCCAGCAGTGAAGGGGTAGCCTATGGCTACACCTTC. Its protein is CASSEGVAYGYTF.

V is TRBV30 and J is TRBJ1-6; D is unclear. Trimming took off 4 bases at V and 0 bases at J, with 10 bases between the two ends. CDR1 and CDR2 (germline): GTSNPN, SVGIG (reference sequence). This CDR3 has 15 amino acids. CDR3 nucleotide sequence: TGTGCCTGGATGAGAGCGGTCTCCTATAATTCACCCCTCCACTTT. Residues: CAWMRAVSYNSPLHF.

The V and J genes are TRBV25-1 and TRBJ1-1, with TRBD1 matching 8 bases. This CDR3 has 14 residues. Germline V gene sequence: CDR1 MGHDK, CDR2 SYGVNS. V lost 6 bases and J lost 5; bases outside the gene matches: 8. The CDR3 spells CASRADREWTEAFF. The DNA of the CDR3 is TGTGCCAGCAGAGCGGACAGGGAATGGACTGAAGCTTTCTTT.

The rearrangement links TRBV27 to TRBJ1-2; TRBD1 aligns across 8 bases. Germline-derived CDR1 and CDR2 are MNHEY and SMNVEV (reference sequence). J gave up 6 bases and V 5 bases, and 11 bases lay outside the gene matches. This CDR3 has 15 amino acids. CDR3 in amino acids: CASSVDQGASNGYTF. As DNA, the CDR3 is TGTGCCAGCAGTGTTGACCAGGGGGCTTCGAATGGCTACACCTTC.

Only one count was recorded for this clone. The DNA of the CDR3 is TGTGCCACCACTACGGGGAAGAACACTGAAGCTTTCTTT. It translates to CATTTGKNTEAFF. The gene calls are TRBV24-1 and TRBJ1-1; D remains ambiguous. V was shortened by 8 bases and J by 1 base, with 10 bases between the two germline ends. Germline V gene data show CDR1 as KGHDR and CDR2 as SFDVKD. There are 13 residues in the CDR3.

The V and J genes are TRBV7-8 and TRBJ1-2; unclear D gene. Germline V gene data show CDR1 as SGHVS and CDR2 as FQNEAQ. The V gene lost 6 bases and the J gene lost 5 bases, with 7 bases spanning the gap. CDR3 size: 11 residues. The CDR3 coding sequence is TGTGCCAGCAGTGCCGAGTATGGCTACACCTTC. It specifies CASSAEYGYTF.

The chain combines TRBV27 with TRBJ1-2; TRBD1 matches at 7 bases. The CDR3 contains 13 residues. Germline values: CDR1 MNHEY, CDR2 SMNVEV (reference sequence). V dropped 6 bases and J dropped 3; count of bases not matched to a gene: 4. The CDR3 region has the DNA TGTGCCAGCAGGCCCGACAGGGACTATGGCTACACCTTC. Translating gives CASRPDRDYGYTF.

The genes are TRBV2 and TRBJ2-6, with TRBD1 matching over 10 bases. The CDR3 sequence is 16 residues long. J lost 4 bases, V lost 6 bases, and 6 bases had no gene match. CDR1 and CDR2 (germline): SNHLY, FYNNEI. The CDR3 coding sequence is TGTGCCAGCAGGGCCGGGACAGGGGCCGGGGCCAACGTCCTGACTTTC. Its translation: CASRAGTGAGANVLTF.

The chain has TRBV6-1 and TRBJ1-5; 7 bases align to TRBD1. Germline V gene lookup returns CDR1 MNHNS and CDR2 SASEGT. This CDR3 is 16 amino acids long. V gave up 1 base and J gave up 0 bases; unmatched junction bases: 3. In DNA form, the CDR3 reads TGTGCCAGCAGTGAAGTAGGGGGCTATAGCAATCAGCCCCAGCATTTT. This codes for CASSEVGGYSNQPQHF.

The V and J genes are TRBV3-1 (or the pseudogene TRBV3-2) and TRBJ1-1; perhaps TRBD1 as D (5 bases). CDR3 size: 14 residues. The V end was cut by 5 bases, the J end by 8 bases, with 18 bases between. CDR1 LGHDT and CDR2 YNNKEL come from the germline V gene (reference sequence). CDR3: CASSNLARGLEAFF. In nucleotides, the CDR3 is TGTGCCAGCAGCAACCTGGCCCGGGGGTTGGAAGCTTTCTTT.

The rearrangement uses TRBV7-8 and TRBJ1-1, with a tentative D call TRBD1 (5 bases). V lost 0 bases and J lost 0, with 11 bases in between. The germline gives CDR1 SGHVS, CDR2 FQNEAQ. There are 16 residues in the CDR3. The DNA for the CDR3 is TGTGCCAGCAGCTTAGCAGGGGTTAAGGTGAACACTGAAGCTTTCTTT. Protein: CASSLAGVKVNTEAFF.

This chain uses TRBV10-3 with TRBJ1-3; D not resolved. The CDR3 consists of 16 residues. Trimming took 6 bases from V and 2 from J, leaving 17 bases between them. Germline assignment: CDR1 ENHRY and CDR2 SYGVKD. CDR3: CAISSPPMRTGNTIYF. CDR3 nucleotides: TGTGCCATCAGCTCTCCCCCTATGAGGACTGGAAACACCATATATTTT.

The rearrangement joins TRBV7-2 to TRBJ2-2, with 8 bases fitting TRBD1. Germline V gives CDR1 SGHTA, CDR2 FQGNSA. The CDR3 totals 15 residues. V gave up 1 base and J gave up 9 bases; unmatched junction bases: 7. CDR3 in amino acids: CASSLVGQGSRELFF. In DNA form, the CDR3 reads TGTGCCAGCAGCTTAGTCGGACAGGGTAGCAGGGAGCTGTTTTTT.

V and J are TRBV29-1 and TRBJ2-5; D possibly corresponds to TRBD2 (6 bases). The germline CDR1 and CDR2 sequences are SQVTM and ANQGSEA. The CDR3 covers 14 residues. Trimming removed 4 bases at V and 2 bases at J, with 14 bases between. The CDR3 region has the DNA TGCAGCGTTGTGTTCTTGGGGGGACAAGAGACCCAGTACTTC. Translating it yields CSVVFLGGQETQYF.

J is TRBJ1-3 and V is TRBV9; 8 bases are shared with TRBD1. The V gene end was trimmed by 3 bases and the J gene end by 5 bases; junction bases not matched to a gene: 4. The CDR3 has 14 residues. The germline V gene has CDR1 SGDLS and CDR2 YYNGEE. The CDR3 sequence is CASSGGTGRNTIYF. In DNA form, the CDR3 reads TGTGCCAGCAGCGGGGGGACAGGACGAAACACCATATATTTT.

This chain connects TRBV15 to TRBJ1-4; maybe TRBD1 (6 bases). The CDR3 contains 15 residues. CDR1 is LNHNV and CDR2 is YYDKDF in the germline V gene (reference sequence). The V end lost 1 base, the J end lost 5 bases, and 11 bases lay between the germline ends. The CDR3, as DNA: TGTGCCACCAGCAGAGGGGGGGGCGAAAATGAAAAACTGTTTTTT. This encodes CATSRGGGENEKLFF.

The chain is built from TRBV5-1 and TRBJ1-4; possibly TRBD1 for D (6 bases). V was pared by 8 bases and J by 10 bases, with 30 bases between. CDR3 size: 17 residues. Germline CDR1 is SGHRS and CDR2 is YFSETQ. CDR3 DNA sequence: TGCGCCAGACAGGGACCCCGAGGGAGTAGTTCTAGCGGAAAACTGTTTTTT. Residues: CARQGPRGSSSSGKLFF.

The V and J genes are TRBV24-1 and TRBJ2-5; TRBD1 matches at 7 bases. Germline assignment: CDR1 KGHDR and CDR2 SFDVKD. This CDR3 is built from 13 residues. Trimming took 4 bases from V and 5 from J; bases not matched to a gene: 3. CDR3 protein: CATSEGTEETQYF. CDR3 nucleotide sequence: TGTGCCACCAGTGAGGGGACAGAGGAGACCCAGTACTTC.

The chain couples TRBV20-1 to TRBJ1-2, with D maybe TRBD1 (5 bases). This CDR3 contains 11 residues. Germline V gives CDR1 DFQATT, CDR2 SNEGSKA (reference sequence). Trimming took off 5 bases at V and 5 bases at J, with 9 bases between the two ends. CDR3 nucleotides: TGCAGTGCTGGGGCTGCGTATGGCTACACCTTC. Its translation: CSAGAAYGYTF.